The clone carrying this TCR beta chain appeared a few times. Its antigen is undetermined. TCR beta CDR3 region amplification was performed from RNA transcripts. The HTBI set primed first-round TCR CDR3 RT-PCR. TCRdb passed the multiplex PCR reads through MiXCR, listing each CDR3 protein once. The data contain 600,000 to 750,000 distinct CDR3 sequences, around a sixth of them singletons. Used for diagnoses were clinical symptoms, serum thyroxine and TRAb, thyroid ultrasound and orbital computed tomography. Germline V gene data show CDR1 as SGHNT and CDR2 as YYREEE (reference sequence). The CDR3 is 14 amino acids. Trimming cost V 2 bases and J 7 bases; bases outside gene matches: 8. The record originates from a study of T cells in Graves' hyperthyroidism and ophthalmopathy. Overall study results and limits: Blood also showed most of the thyroid clonotypes that were expanded above 0.001.

Sequencing was carried out using blood. This chain joins TRBV5-4 and TRBJ1-2; TRBD1 matches at 7 bases. This receptor was obtained from a man aged 50-60 years with Graves' hyperthyroidism. The CDR3 loop is CASSFSFRGTGYTF. CDR3 nucleotides: TGTGCCAGCAGCTTTAGTTTCAGGGGGACTGGCTACACCTTC. Filled out from reference TRBV5-4 and TRBJ1-2, the complete variable domain reads ETGVTQSPTHLIKTRGQQVTLRCSSQSGHNTVSWYQQALGQGPQFIFQYYREEENGRGNFPPRFSGLQFPNYSSELNVNALELDDSALYLCASSFSFRGTGYTFGSGTRLTVV.